These T cell receptor beta chains were read from a single sample in a study of T cell responses to AZD1222 COVID-19 vaccine. Sequencing used immunoSEQ multiplex PCR; TCRdb keeps in-frame clones, though not all of them. Here the sample spans 120,000 to 150,000 clones, approximately 90% being singletons. The material was peripheral blood, obtained on day 0 of AZD1222 vaccination. These receptors all stem from an adult in good health. Both conserved end residues are part of each CDR3. D genes are given only for firm matches. The listing skips clone size in some rows; elsewhere it reads once, few, many or a size class.

d_gene	v_gene	j_gene	abundance	CDR3aa	CDR3nt
.	TRBV29-1	TRBJ2-3	.	CSVADRTDTQYF	TGCAGCGTTGCTGATCGGACAGATACGCAGTATTTT
.	TRBV29-1	TRBJ1-2	.	CSVDTPPEEGSNGYTF	TGCAGCGTTGATACCCCCCCCGAGGAGGGTTCTAATGGCTACACCTTC
.	TRBV30	TRBJ1-5	.	CAWSVLQGAQPQHF	TGTGCCTGGAGTGTACTACAGGGTGCTCAGCCCCAGCATTTT
.	TRBV6-6	TRBJ2-7	.	CASSTHFPNEQYF	TGTGCCAGCAGTACACACTTCCCTAACGAGCAGTACTTC
.	TRBV19	TRBJ1-3	.	CASSIQAGNTIYF	TGTGCCAGTAGTATACAGGCGGGAAACACCATATATTTT
TRBD1	TRBV30	TRBJ1-2	.	CAWSVGGTGASFNYGYTF	TGTGCCTGGAGTGTTGGCGGGACAGGGGCTTCTTTTAACTATGGCTACACCTTC
.	TRBV29-1	TRBJ1-1	.	CSVMGGLGRTEAFF	TGCAGCGTGATGGGCGGACTTGGCCGCACTGAAGCTTTCTTT
TRBD1	TRBV29-1	TRBJ2-7	.	CSVGDRVSYEQYF	TGCAGCGTTGGTGACAGGGTCTCCTACGAGCAGTACTTC
.	TRBV7-9	TRBJ2-7	.	CASSLAGTAWYEQYF	TGTGCCAGCAGCTTAGCGGGGACCGCTTGGTACGAGCAGTACTTC
TRBD1	TRBV5-1	TRBJ2-7	.	CASSLTTGTGVSSYEQYF	TGCGCCAGCAGCTTGACAACCGGGACAGGGGTTTCCTCCTACGAGCAGTACTTC
.	TRBV11-3	TRBJ1-2	.	CASSLDRSYGYTF	TGTGCCAGCAGCTTAGATCGCTCCTATGGCTACACCTTC
TRBD1	TRBV29-1	TRBJ1-6	.	CSAHRQGTKPPNSPLHF	TGCAGCGCCCACCGACAGGGGACCAAGCCGCCTAATTCACCCCTCCACTTT
.	TRBV7-9	TRBJ2-7	.	CASSSRGGYHEQYF	TGTGCCAGCAGCTCGAGGGGGGGTTACCACGAGCAGTACTTC
TRBD2	TRBV6-2/TRBV6-3	TRBJ2-1	.	CASSFRLAAHNEQFF	TGTGCCAGCAGTTTTCGACTAGCAGCGCACAATGAGCAGTTCTTC
TRBD2	TRBV19	TRBJ2-3	once	CASSIGLAGAGGEYF	TGTGCCAGTAGTATCGGGCTAGCGGGGGCCGGTGGGGAGTATTTT
.	TRBV2	TRBJ2-5	.	CASGIGLSETQYF	TGTGCCAGCGGGATCGGGTTGTCGGAGACCCAGTACTTC
TRBD2	TRBV10-3	TRBJ2-1	.	CAISGPLAGGQSSYNEQFF	TGTGCCATCAGTGGTCCCCTAGCGGGAGGCCAAAGCTCCTACAATGAGCAGTTCTTC
.	TRBV30	TRBJ1-2	once	CAWSGQLNYGYTF	TGTGCCTGGAGTGGTCAGCTTAACTATGGCTACACCTTC
.	TRBV28	TRBJ2-1	.	CASSRVLGDNEQFF	TGTGCCAGCAGTCGTGTCCTAGGCGACAATGAGCAGTTCTTC
.	TRBV7-9	TRBJ1-2	once	CASSPQGYGYTF	TGTGCCAGCAGCCCTCAGGGTTATGGCTACACCTTC
.	TRBV5-1	TRBJ1-1	.	CASSLGQAITEAFF	TGCGCCAGCAGCTTGGGACAGGCAATAACTGAAGCTTTCTTT
TRBD1	TRBV18	TRBJ1-3	.	CASSSTGGDAGNTIYF	TGTGCCAGCTCATCTACAGGGGGCGACGCTGGAAACACCATATATTTT
.	TRBV29-1	TRBJ2-5	.	CSVEGGPVGKTQYF	TGCAGCGTTGAAGGGGGGCCAGTAGGAAAGACCCAGTACTTC